This T cell receptor beta chain was identified during a study of shared clonotypes between healthy human individuals. Study results and limitations: Rarefaction curves obtained for sorted subsets showed sequencing incomplete despite large depth. Among non-shared clonotypes, generation probabilities were lower than among those shared by all four donors. For naive CD4 cells, 5% to 6.5% of clonotypes were shared across a few donors.

It was into CD45RA+ naive and CD45RA-negative memory subsets that the CD4+ cells were split. Points on this clone: The antigen remains undetermined. Other nucleotide sequences from this sample produce the same CDR3.

The CDR3 contains 15 residues. The V segment lost 5 bases and the J segment 0 bases; nucleotides outside the gene matches: 3. The germline V gene encodes CDR1 KGHSH and CDR2 LQKENI. The data were produced by immunoSEQ multiplex PCR, yet TCRdb's version contains in-frame clones alone and is incomplete. The table has 2 million to 2.5 million clones, approximately 94% seen once. This receptor was taken from a man younger than 35 in good health. The specimen was naive CD4+ T cells sorted from blood. Subset of the sample: CD45RA+ positively selected. The gene calls are TRBV18 and TRBJ2-7, with TRBD2 matching 11 bases. CDR3 residues: CASSSGLAGSYEQYF. CDR3 nucleotides: TGTGCCAGCTCATCAGGACTAGCGGGCTCCTACGAGCAGTACTTC.